Shown below are 32 T cell receptor beta chains from a single sample sequenced in a study of CD8 T cells in ankylosing spondylitis. For these receptors, no antigen is known. TCRdb called the 5' RACE reads again in MiXCR, with one record for every CDR3 protein. The sample holds around 890,000 distinct CDR3 sequences, approximately 12% seen once. Broader study findings: Several highly homologous variants made up a TCR beta motif that seemed to typify ankylosing spondylitis blood.

The sequenced material came from blood, either unsorted or a sorted T cell fraction (not recorded which). These receptors all come from a male donor with ankylosing spondylitis.

V and J are TRBV29-1 and TRBJ2-3, with 8 positions matching TRBD1. J lost 2 bases, V lost 6 bases, and 4 bases had no gene match. CDR1 and CDR2 from the germline V gene are SQVTM and ANQGSEA. The CDR3 has 13 amino acids. This chain's CDR3 is CSVGQGLTDTQYF. The CDR3 nucleotides read TGCAGCGTCGGACAGGGACTCACAGATACGCAGTATTTT.

The genes are TRBV5-5 and TRBJ1-5; possibly TRBD1 for D (6 bases). V lost 4 bases and J lost 6, with 17 bases in between. The CDR3 has 15 amino acids. Germline V gene data show CDR1 as SGHKS and CDR2 as YYEKEE (reference sequence). The CDR3 DNA sequence: TGTGCCAGCAGCCTACTCATGGGGGGCGGTCAGCCCCAGCATTTT. It is translated as CASSLLMGGGQPQHF.

In this sample, this clonotype turned up a few times. The junction shows a germline mismatch at one end, possibly a read error. The J gene is TRBJ2-3, the V gene TRBV7-7; 7 bases fit TRBD1. The CDR3 runs to 14 residues. The germline gives CDR1 SSHAT, CDR2 FNYEAQ (reference sequence). Here the CDR3 DNA reads TGTGCTAGCAGCTTAGCCGCCCACAGGGGCCGGCGGTATTTT. As protein: CASSLAAHRGRRYF.

The gene calls are TRBV10-3 and TRBJ2-5; TRBD2 agrees at 7 bases. With 7 bases clipped from V and 3 bases from J, the junction kept 5 bases outside the gene matches. Germline V CDR1 and CDR2: ENHRY, SYGVKD. This CDR3 spans 13 amino acids. The CDR3 is CAIKASGEETQYF. Written as DNA, the CDR3 is TGTGCCATCAAGGCTAGCGGAGAAGAGACCCAGTACTTC.

This clonotype was seen only a few times. The chain links TRBV7-2 to TRBJ1-4; the D is unclear. Trimming stripped 5 bases from V and 8 bases from J, with 9 bases between. This CDR3 is 12 amino acids long. CDR1 SGHTA and CDR2 FQGNSA come from the germline V gene. CDR3 bases: TGTGCCAGCAGCCAGACGGGGGAAAAACTGTTTTTT. Amino acid sequence: CASSQTGEKLFF.

This clonotype was picked up many times. The chain recombines TRBV9 with TRBJ1-1, with D possibly matching TRBD1 (5 bases). V was cut by 5 bases and J by 3 bases, with 11 bases left in between. In germline, CDR1 is SGDLS, CDR2 YYNGEE. This CDR3 region has 13 residues. The CDR3 DNA reads as TGTGCCAGCAGTGAGGGGCCCTACACTGAAGCTTTCTTT. Its protein product is CASSEGPYTEAFF.

This clonotype appeared many times. One junction end disagrees with the germline gene, perhaps due to a read error. The chain combines TRBV5-1 with TRBJ2-1; D uncertain. CDR3 length: 12 residues. Per germline, CDR1 SGHRS and CDR2 YFSETQ. The DNA for the CDR3 is TGTGCCAGCAGCTCAAATTACAATGAGCAGTTCTTC. Amino acids: CASSSNYNEQFF.

At least ten counts were recorded for this clonotype. The rearrangement links TRBV3-1 to TRBJ1-1, with unresolved D. Trimming removed 3 bases from V and 4 bases from J, with 12 bases in between. The CDR3 sequence is 14 residues long. Germline CDR1 reads LGHDT; CDR2 reads YNNKEL (reference sequence). The CDR3 region has the DNA TGTGCCAGCAGCCACAGAGGAGGGTTCACTGAAGCTTTCTTT. Protein: CASSHRGGFTEAFF.

The V call is TRBV20-1, the J call TRBJ2-7; D possibly uses TRBD1 or TRBD2 (6 bases each). The CDR3 sequence is 17 residues long. Germline V lookup: CDR1 DFQATT, CDR2 SNEGSKA (reference sequence). Trimming took 0 bases from V and 2 from J, leaving 20 bases between them. CDR3 amino acids: CSAREEFWGADAYEQYF. In DNA, the CDR3 is TGCAGTGCTAGAGAGGAGTTTTGGGGGGCCGACGCCTACGAGCAGTACTTC.

The table lists this clonotype with many counts. The rearrangement joins TRBV7-3 to TRBJ1-1; no clear D gene. The CDR3 sequence is 12 residues long. V lost 4 bases and J 2 bases, leaving 5 bases between the germline ends. Germline V gives CDR1 SGHTA, CDR2 FQGTGA. The CDR3: CASSSANTEAFF. CDR3 sequence (DNA): TGTGCCAGCAGCTCGGCCAACACTGAAGCTTTCTTT.

The chain uses TRBV6-2 or TRBV6-3 and TRBJ1-4; 9 nucleotides match TRBD1. This CDR3 contains 15 residues. CDR1 is MNHEY and CDR2 is SVGEGT in the germline V gene. Losses at the gene ends were 6 bases for V and 8 bases for J; bases not matched to a gene: 10. DNA for the CDR3: TGTGCCAGCAGCTCGCCACAGGGGGCAAGAGAAAAACTGTTTTTT. Protein sequence: CASSSPQGAREKLFF.

V and J are TRBV10-3 and TRBJ2-6; no definite D call. The germline CDR1 and CDR2 sequences are ENHRY and SYGVKD. The CDR3 spans 15 residues. The V gene lost 2 bases and the J gene lost 0 bases, with 5 bases spanning the gap. The CDR3 DNA sequence: TGTGCCATCAGTGAGCGGAGCTCTGGGGCCAACGTCCTGACTTTC. It codes for CAISERSSGANVLTF.

This clonotype was picked up many times. This sequence joins TRBV29-1 and TRBJ2-5; the D call may be TRBD1 or TRBD2 (5 bases each). Germline V lookup: CDR1 SQVTM, CDR2 ANQGSEA. The CDR3 loop spans 13 amino acids. Trimming removed 2 bases from V and 5 bases from J, with 12 bases in between. The DNA for the CDR3 is TGCAGCGTTGAAAGAGGGGTGCGTGAGACCCAGTACTTC. This encodes CSVERGVRETQYF.

This clonotype was counted between two and nine times. V is TRBV5-5 and J is TRBJ2-1; TRBD2 might be the D (5 bases). Germline CDR1 SGHKS, CDR2 YYEKEE (reference sequence). The CDR3 sequence is 15 residues long. V gave up 0 bases and J gave up 6 bases, with 13 bases separating them. DNA of the CDR3: TGTGCCAGCAGCTTGGAGAGGGTTTTTCGCAATGAGCAGTTCTTC. It translates to CASSLERVFRNEQFF.

The chain carries TRBV20-1 and TRBJ1-5, with a tentative D call TRBD1 (5 bases). The germline V gene has CDR1 DFQATT and CDR2 SNEGSKA (reference sequence). This CDR3 spans 14 amino acids. Trimming cost V 3 bases and J 7 bases, with 16 bases left between them. CDR3 DNA sequence: TGCAGTGCTAGTAGACCGGGGCCTGGACAGCCCCAGCATTTT. Residues: CSASRPGPGQPQHF.

This clonotype was seen ten or more times. The chain joins TRBV3-1 to TRBJ2-7; D unresolved. From germline, CDR1 is LGHDT and CDR2 YNNKEL (reference sequence). V was shortened by 3 bases and J by 3 bases, with 15 bases between the two germline ends. The CDR3 length is 15 residues. The CDR3 is CASSHRQLKGYEQYF. CDR3 coding DNA: TGTGCCAGCAGCCATCGGCAACTTAAGGGCTACGAGCAGTACTTC.

The chain couples TRBV24-1 to TRBJ2-5; 9 bases agree with TRBD2. CDR3 length equals 15 residues. V lost 9 bases to trimming and J lost 0 bases; unmatched junction nucleotides: 7. The germline CDR1 and CDR2 sequences are KGHDR and SFDVKD. CDR3 protein: CATRGRGGNQETQYF. As DNA, the CDR3 is TGTGCCACCCGCGGGAGGGGCGGAAACCAAGAGACCCAGTACTTC.

This chain links TRBV20-1 with TRBJ2-2, with D tentatively TRBD1 (6 bases). This CDR3 has 14 amino acids. Germline CDR1 DFQATT, CDR2 SNEGSKA (reference sequence). V dropped 1 base and J dropped 2 bases, with 8 bases sitting between them. CDR3 nucleotide sequence: TGCAGTGCTAGAGGGACAGTTAACACCGGGGAGCTGTTTTTT. This translates into CSARGTVNTGELFF.

The J gene is TRBJ2-2, the V gene TRBV18, with D perhaps assigned TRBD1 or TRBD2 (5 bases each). The CDR3 covers 16 residues. Per the germline V gene, CDR1 is KGHSH and CDR2 is LQKENI. Trimming took off 0 bases at V and 2 bases at J, with 10 bases between the two ends. The CDR3 nucleotides are TGTGCCAGCTCACCACCCGGGGCCCTAAACACCGGGGAGCTGTTTTTT. It translates to CASSPPGALNTGELFF.

This clonotype was seen a few times. The CDR3 sequence is CASPVVGPFYEQYF. CDR3 coding DNA: TGTGCCAGCCCTGTGGTGGGACCGTTTTACGAGCAGTACTTC. The chain uses TRBV7-2 and TRBJ2-7; either TRBD1 or TRBD2 may fit D (5 bases each). Per germline, CDR1 SGHTA and CDR2 FQGNSA. The CDR3 is 14 residues long. V was trimmed by 8 bases and J by 4 bases, leaving 18 bases between them.

V is TRBV20-1 and J is TRBJ2-7; 13 bases match TRBD2. With 4 bases clipped from V and 0 bases from J, the junction kept 6 bases outside the gene matches. The CDR3 has 16 residues. Germline V CDR1 and CDR2: DFQATT, SNEGSKA (reference sequence). Here the CDR3 reads CSATGLAGAPSYEQYF. In nucleotides, the CDR3 is TGCAGTGCTACTGGACTAGCGGGAGCCCCCTCCTACGAGCAGTACTTC.

This clonotype has only a few counts. The chain combines TRBV20-1 with TRBJ1-1; D is unclear. V dropped 6 bases and J dropped 0 bases, with 14 bases sitting between them. Germline CDR1 is DFQATT and CDR2 is SNEGSKA (reference sequence). This CDR3 contains 14 residues. In DNA, the CDR3 is TGCAGTGCCCAGAAGGTAGGGCTGAACACTGAAGCTTTCTTT. Protein sequence: CSAQKVGLNTEAFF.

The chain uses TRBV6-6 and TRBJ1-6; D is perhaps TRBD1 (6 bases). The germline gives CDR1 MNHNY, CDR2 SVGAGI (reference sequence). V lost 6 bases, J lost 8 bases, and 11 bases lay in between. The CDR3 contains 13 residues. CDR3 loop: CASRKTGHSPLHF. The CDR3 region has the DNA TGTGCCAGCAGAAAGACAGGCCATTCACCCCTCCACTTT.

This clonotype was seen a handful of times. The chain uses TRBV10-3 and TRBJ1-5; D is undetermined. The V end was cut by 10 bases, the J end by 0 bases, with 10 bases between. The CDR3 has 13 amino acids. Per germline, CDR1 ENHRY and CDR2 SYGVKD. The CDR3 coding sequence is TGTGCCAACGCGAAAGATAGCAATCAGCCCCAGCATTTT. Encoded protein: CANAKDSNQPQHF.

The V and J genes are TRBV20-1 and TRBJ2-1, with D possibly TRBD2 on 5 matching bases. With 5 bases removed from V and 2 bases from J, the gap between germline ends came to 25 bases. There are 18 residues in the CDR3. Germline loops: CDR1 DFQATT, CDR2 SNEGSKA (reference sequence). The CDR3 sequence is CSAPKRDVLHVPYNEQFF. DNA of the CDR3: TGCAGTGCTCCCAAGAGGGATGTACTCCACGTACCCTACAATGAGCAGTTCTTC.

This clonotype was counted many times. The gene calls are TRBV20-1 and TRBJ2-1; the match to TRBD2 covers 7 bases. Trimming took 3 bases from V and 0 from J; bases not matched to a gene: 2. This CDR3 contains 14 residues. The germline gives CDR1 DFQATT, CDR2 SNEGSKA (reference sequence). For the CDR3, the DNA is TGCAGTGCTAGGCGCGGGAGCTCCTACAATGAGCAGTTCTTC. Residues: CSARRGSSYNEQFF.

This clonotype was seen many times. The chain has TRBV20-1 and TRBJ1-2, with D perhaps matching TRBD1 (5 bases). CDR3 length: 15 residues. CDR1 is DFQATT and CDR2 is SNEGSKA in the germline V gene (reference sequence). V was cut by 6 bases and J by 0 bases, with 17 bases left in between. The CDR3 nucleotides read TGCAGTGCAGTCGGCGGAAGGGGCACTAACTATGGCTACACCTTC. Amino acids: CSAVGGRGTNYGYTF.

CDR3 sequence (DNA): TGTGCCAGTAGTATACTAGCGGGCCTGTACAATGAGCAGTTCTTC. It yields the protein CASSILAGLYNEQFF. This chain uses TRBV19 with TRBJ2-1; 8 bases map to TRBD2. There are 15 residues in the CDR3. V trimming: 2 bases; J trimming: 4 bases; junction bases outside the gene matches: 4. Per the germline V gene, CDR1 is LNHDA and CDR2 is SQIVND (reference sequence).

This clonotype was counted between two and nine times. The chain employs TRBV18 and TRBJ1-5; D might be TRBD1 (5 bases). Germline assignment: CDR1 KGHSH and CDR2 LQKENI. The CDR3 is made up of 13 amino acids. The V end lost 6 bases, the J end lost 5 bases, and 11 bases lay between the germline ends. The CDR3 is CASSDTVDQPQHF. The CDR3 bases are TGTGCCAGCTCGGACACCGTAGATCAGCCCCAGCATTTT.

This clonotype was seen only a few times. The chain couples TRBV5-1 to TRBJ2-7, with TRBD1 matching over 7 bases. Germline CDR1 reads SGHRS; CDR2 reads YFSETQ. J was trimmed by 2 bases and V by 5 bases; bases with no gene match: 7. This CDR3 region has 14 residues. CDR3: CASRPPDRPYEQYF. CDR3 bases: TGCGCCAGCAGACCCCCGGACAGGCCCTACGAGCAGTACTTC. The whole variable domain, remainder taken from reference TRBV5-1 and TRBJ2-7, is KAGVTQTPRYLIKTRGQQVTLSCSPISGHRSVSWYQQTPGQGLQFLFEYFSETQRNKGNFPGRFSGRQFSNSRSEMNVSTLELGDSALYLCASRPPDRPYEQYFGPGTRLTVT.

This clonotype was seen more than once but under ten times. The chain recombines TRBV18 with TRBJ1-4; 7 bases are shared with TRBD1. Germline V gene data show CDR1 as KGHSH and CDR2 as LQKENI. The CDR3 length is 14 residues. With V trimmed by 7 bases and J by 4 bases, 6 bases remained unmatched. CDR3 coding DNA: TGTGCCAGCTGCGAGGGGGCGAGTAATGAAAAACTGTTTTTT. This translates into CASCEGASNEKLFF.

This clonotype showed up many times. This chain uses TRBV3-1 with TRBJ2-3; D gene uncertain. The V gene's germline CDR1 is LGHDT and CDR2 YNNKEL (reference sequence). The CDR3 sequence is 14 residues long. V lost 4 bases to trimming and J lost 2 bases, with 10 bases between them. This chain's CDR3 is CASSPRINTDTQYF. In nucleotides, the CDR3 is TGTGCCAGCAGCCCCCGGATCAACACAGATACGCAGTATTTT.